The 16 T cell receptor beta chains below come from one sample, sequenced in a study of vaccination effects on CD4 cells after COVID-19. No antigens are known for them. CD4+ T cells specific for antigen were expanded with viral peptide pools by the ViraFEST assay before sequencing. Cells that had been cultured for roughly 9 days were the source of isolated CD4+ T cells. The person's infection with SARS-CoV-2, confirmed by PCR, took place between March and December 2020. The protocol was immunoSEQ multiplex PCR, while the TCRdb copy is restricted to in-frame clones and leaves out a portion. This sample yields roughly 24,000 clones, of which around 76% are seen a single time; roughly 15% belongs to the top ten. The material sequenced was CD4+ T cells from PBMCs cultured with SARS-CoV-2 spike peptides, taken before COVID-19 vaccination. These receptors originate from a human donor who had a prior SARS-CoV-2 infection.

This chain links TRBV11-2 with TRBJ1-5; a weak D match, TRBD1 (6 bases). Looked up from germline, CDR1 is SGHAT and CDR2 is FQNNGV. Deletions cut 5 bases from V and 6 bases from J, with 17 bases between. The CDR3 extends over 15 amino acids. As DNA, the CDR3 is TGTGCCAGCAGCCGCGGGGACAACGTCGGTCAGCCCCAGCATTTT. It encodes CASSRGDNVGQPQHF. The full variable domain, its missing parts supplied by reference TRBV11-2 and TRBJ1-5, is EAGVAQSPRYKIIEKRQSVAFWCNPISGHATLYWYQQILGQGPKLLIQFQNNGVVDDSQLPKDRFSAERLKGVDSTLKIQPAKLEDSAVYLCASSRGDNVGQPQHFGDGTRLSIL.

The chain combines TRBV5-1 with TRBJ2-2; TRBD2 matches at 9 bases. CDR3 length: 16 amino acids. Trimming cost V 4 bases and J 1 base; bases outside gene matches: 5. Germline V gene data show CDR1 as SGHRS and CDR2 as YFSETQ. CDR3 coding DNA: TGCGCCAGCAGCCGAGCGGGGGGCCTGAACACCGGGGAGCTGTTTTTT. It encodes CASSRAGGLNTGELFF.

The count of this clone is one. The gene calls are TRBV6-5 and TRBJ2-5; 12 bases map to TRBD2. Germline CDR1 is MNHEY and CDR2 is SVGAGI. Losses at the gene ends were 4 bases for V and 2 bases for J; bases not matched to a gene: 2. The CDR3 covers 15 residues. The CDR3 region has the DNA TGTGCCAGCAGTTGGACTAGCGGGGTTCAAGAGACCCAGTACTTC. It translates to CASSWTSGVQETQYF.

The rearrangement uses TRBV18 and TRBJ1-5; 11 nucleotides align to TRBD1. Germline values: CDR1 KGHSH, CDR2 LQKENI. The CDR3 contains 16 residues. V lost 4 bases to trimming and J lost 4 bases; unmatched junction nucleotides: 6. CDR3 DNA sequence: TGTGCCAGCTCACAGGGACAGGGGGAAAGAAATCAGCCCCAGCATTTT. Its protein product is CASSQGQGERNQPQHF.

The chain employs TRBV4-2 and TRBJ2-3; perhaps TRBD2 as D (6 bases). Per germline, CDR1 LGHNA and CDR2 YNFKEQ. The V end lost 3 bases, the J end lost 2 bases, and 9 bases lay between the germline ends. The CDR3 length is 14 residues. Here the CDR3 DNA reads TGTGCCAGCAGCCAGCCGGGACTCACAGATACGCAGTATTTT. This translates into CASSQPGLTDTQYF.

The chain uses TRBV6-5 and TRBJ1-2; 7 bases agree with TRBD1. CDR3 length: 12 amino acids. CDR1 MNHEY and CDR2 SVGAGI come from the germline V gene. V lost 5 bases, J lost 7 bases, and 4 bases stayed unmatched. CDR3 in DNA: TGTGCCAGCAGTACCAGGACAGGTGGCTACACCTTC. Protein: CASSTRTGGYTF.

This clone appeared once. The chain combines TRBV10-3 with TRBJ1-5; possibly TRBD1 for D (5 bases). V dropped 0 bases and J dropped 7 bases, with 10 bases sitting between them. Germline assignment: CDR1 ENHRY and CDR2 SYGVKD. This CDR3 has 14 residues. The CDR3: CAISESGGGQPQHF. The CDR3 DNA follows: TGTGCCATCAGTGAGTCCGGGGGTGGCCAGCCCCAGCATTTT.

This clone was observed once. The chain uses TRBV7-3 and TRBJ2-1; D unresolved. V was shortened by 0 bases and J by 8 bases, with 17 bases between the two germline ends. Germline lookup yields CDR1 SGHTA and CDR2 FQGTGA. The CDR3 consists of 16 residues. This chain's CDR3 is CASSLTGQSPRDEQFF. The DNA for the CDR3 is TGTGCCAGCAGCTTAACTGGGCAGAGCCCCCGCGATGAGCAGTTCTTC.

CDR3 DNA sequence: TGTGCCAGTAGTATGCGGAGCAGCGGGAGGGCGGGAGAGCAGTTCTTC. It yields the protein CASSMRSSGRAGEQFF. The gene calls are TRBV19 and TRBJ2-1; 10 bases fit TRBD2. With 3 bases clipped from V and 10 bases from J, the junction kept 12 bases outside the gene matches. This CDR3 is 16 amino acids long. Germline V gene lookup returns CDR1 LNHDA and CDR2 SQIVND (reference sequence).

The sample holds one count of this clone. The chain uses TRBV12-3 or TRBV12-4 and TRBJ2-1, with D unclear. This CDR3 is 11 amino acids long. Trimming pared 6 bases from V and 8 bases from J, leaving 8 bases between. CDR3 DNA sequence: TGTGCCAGCAGCCCTGGCTATGAGCAGTTCTTC. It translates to CASSPGYEQFF.

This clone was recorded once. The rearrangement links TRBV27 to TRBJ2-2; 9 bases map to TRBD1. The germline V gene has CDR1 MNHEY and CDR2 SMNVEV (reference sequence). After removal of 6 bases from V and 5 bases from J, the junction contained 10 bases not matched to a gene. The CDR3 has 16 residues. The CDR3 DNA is TGTGCCAGCAGGGGACAGGGTTGGTTGGATACCGGGGAGCTGTTTTTT. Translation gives CASRGQGWLDTGELFF.

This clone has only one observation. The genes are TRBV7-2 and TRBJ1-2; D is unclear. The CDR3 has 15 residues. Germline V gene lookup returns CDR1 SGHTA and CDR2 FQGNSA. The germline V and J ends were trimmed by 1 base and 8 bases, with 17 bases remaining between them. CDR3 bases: TGTGCCAGCAGCTTAGACGGCAGCCGCCCGGGGGGCTACACCTTC. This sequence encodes CASSLDGSRPGGYTF.

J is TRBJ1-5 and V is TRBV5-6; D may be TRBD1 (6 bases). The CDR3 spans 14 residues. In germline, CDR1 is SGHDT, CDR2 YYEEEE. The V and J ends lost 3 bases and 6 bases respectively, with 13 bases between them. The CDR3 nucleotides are TGTGCCAGCAGCTCCACAGGGTCGGGTCAGCCCCAGCATTTT. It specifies CASSSTGSGQPQHF.

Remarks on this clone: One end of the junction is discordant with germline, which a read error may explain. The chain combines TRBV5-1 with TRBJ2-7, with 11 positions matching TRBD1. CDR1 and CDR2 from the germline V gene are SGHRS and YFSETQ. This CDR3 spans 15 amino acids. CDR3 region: CASSPSDRGLGKQYF. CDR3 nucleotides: TGCGCCAGCAGCCCCTCGGACAGGGGGCTTGGCAAGCAATACTTC. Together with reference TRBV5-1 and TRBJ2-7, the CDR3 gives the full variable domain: KAGVTQTPRYLIKTRGQQVTLSCSPISGHRSVSWYQQTPGQGLQFLFEYFSETQRNKGNFPGRFSGRQFSNSRSEMNVSTLELGDSALYLCASSPSDRGLGKQYFGPGTRLTVT.

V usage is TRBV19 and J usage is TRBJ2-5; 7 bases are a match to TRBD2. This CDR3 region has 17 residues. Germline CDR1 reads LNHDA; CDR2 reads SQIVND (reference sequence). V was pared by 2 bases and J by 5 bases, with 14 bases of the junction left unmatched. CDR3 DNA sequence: TGTGCCAGTAGTATACTCCATTCAGCGGGGCCGCGGGAGACCCAGTACTTC. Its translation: CASSILHSAGPRETQYF.

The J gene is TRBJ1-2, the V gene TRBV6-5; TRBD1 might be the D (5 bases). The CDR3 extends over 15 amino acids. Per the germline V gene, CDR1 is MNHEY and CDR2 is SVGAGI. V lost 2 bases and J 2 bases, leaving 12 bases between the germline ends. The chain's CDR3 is CASSYGGTLNYGYTF. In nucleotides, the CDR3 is TGTGCCAGCAGTTACGGCGGGACCCTAAACTATGGCTACACCTTC.